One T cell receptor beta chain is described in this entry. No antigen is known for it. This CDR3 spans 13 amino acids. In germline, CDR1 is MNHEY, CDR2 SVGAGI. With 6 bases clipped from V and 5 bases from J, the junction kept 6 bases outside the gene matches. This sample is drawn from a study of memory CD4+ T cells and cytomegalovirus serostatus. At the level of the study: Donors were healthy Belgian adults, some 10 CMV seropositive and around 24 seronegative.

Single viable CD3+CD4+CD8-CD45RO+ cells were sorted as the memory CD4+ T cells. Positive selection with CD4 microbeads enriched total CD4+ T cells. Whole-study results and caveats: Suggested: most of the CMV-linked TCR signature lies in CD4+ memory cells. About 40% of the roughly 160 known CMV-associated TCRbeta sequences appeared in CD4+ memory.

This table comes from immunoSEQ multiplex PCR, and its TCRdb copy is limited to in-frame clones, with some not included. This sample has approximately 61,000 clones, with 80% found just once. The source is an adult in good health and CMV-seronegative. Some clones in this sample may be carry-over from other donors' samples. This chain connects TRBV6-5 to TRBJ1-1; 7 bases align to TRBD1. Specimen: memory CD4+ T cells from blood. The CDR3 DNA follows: TGTGCCAGCAGGAGGGGGCCGAGGACTGAAGCTTTCTTT. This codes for CASRRGPRTEAFF.